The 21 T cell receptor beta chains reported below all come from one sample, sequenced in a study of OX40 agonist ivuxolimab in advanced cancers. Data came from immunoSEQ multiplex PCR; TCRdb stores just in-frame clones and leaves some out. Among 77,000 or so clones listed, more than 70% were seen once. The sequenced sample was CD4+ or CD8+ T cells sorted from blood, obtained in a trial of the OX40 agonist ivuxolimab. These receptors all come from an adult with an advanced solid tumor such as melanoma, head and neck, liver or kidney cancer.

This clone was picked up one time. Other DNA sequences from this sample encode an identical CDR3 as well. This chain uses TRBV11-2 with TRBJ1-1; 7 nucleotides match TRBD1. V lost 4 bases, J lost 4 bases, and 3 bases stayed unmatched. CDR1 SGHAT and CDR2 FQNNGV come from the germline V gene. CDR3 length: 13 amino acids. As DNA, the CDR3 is TGTGCCAGCAGCTCTCAGGGGGGCACTGAAGCTTTCTTT. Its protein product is CASSSQGGTEAFF.

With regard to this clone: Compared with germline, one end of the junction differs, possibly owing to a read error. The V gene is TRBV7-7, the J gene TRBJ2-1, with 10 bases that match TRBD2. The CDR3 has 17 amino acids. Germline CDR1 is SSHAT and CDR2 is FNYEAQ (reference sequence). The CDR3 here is CASSLASGLARYNEQFF. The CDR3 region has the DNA TGTGCTAGCAGCTTAGCCTCGGGACTAGCGCGATACAATGAGCAGTTCTTC. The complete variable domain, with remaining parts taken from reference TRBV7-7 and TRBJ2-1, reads GAGVSQSPRYKVTKRGQDVTLRCDPISSHATLYWYQQALGQGPEFLTYFNYEAQPDKSGLPSDRFSAERPEGSISTLTIQRTEQRDSAMYRCASSLASGLARYNEQFFGPGTRLTVL.

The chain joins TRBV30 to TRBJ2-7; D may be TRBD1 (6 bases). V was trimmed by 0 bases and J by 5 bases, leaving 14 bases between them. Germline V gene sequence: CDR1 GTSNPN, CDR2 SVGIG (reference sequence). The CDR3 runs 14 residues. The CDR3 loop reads CAWSVLLGADEQYF. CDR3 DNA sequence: TGTGCCTGGAGTGTACTCCTGGGGGCTGACGAGCAGTACTTC.

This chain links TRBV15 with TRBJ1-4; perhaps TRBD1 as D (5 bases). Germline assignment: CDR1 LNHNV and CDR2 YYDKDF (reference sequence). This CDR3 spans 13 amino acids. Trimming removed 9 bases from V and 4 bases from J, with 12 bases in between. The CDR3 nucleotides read TGTGCCACTCGACGGGACCATAATGAAAAACTGTTTTTT. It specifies CATRRDHNEKLFF.

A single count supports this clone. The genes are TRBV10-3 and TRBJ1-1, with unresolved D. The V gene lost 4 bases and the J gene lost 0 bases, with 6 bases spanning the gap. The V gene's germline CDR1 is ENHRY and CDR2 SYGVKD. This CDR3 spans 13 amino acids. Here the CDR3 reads CAISGYMNTEAFF. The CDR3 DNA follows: TGTGCCATCAGTGGATATATGAACACTGAAGCTTTCTTT.

The CDR3 DNA is TGTGCCAGCAGTCCCACCACCAGGGGGGAGCAGTACTTC. Encoded protein: CASSPTTRGEQYF. J is TRBJ2-7 and V is TRBV28, with TRBD1 matching over 7 bases. Germline assignment: CDR1 MDHEN and CDR2 SYDVKM. The CDR3 is 13 residues long. With 5 bases clipped from V and 7 bases from J, the junction kept 8 bases outside the gene matches.

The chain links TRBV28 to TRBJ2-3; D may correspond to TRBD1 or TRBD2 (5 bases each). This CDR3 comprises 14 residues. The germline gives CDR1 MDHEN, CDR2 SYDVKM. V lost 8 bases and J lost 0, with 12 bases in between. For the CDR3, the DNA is TGTGCCAGCCTAGGGACCTATAGCACAGATACGCAGTATTTT. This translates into CASLGTYSTDTQYF. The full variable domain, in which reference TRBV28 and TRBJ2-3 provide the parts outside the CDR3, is DVKVTQSSRYLVKRTGEKVFLECVQDMDHENMFWYRQDPGLGLRLIYFSYDVKMKEKGDIPEGYSVSREKKERFSLILESASTNQTSMYLCASLGTYSTDTQYFGPGTRLTVL.

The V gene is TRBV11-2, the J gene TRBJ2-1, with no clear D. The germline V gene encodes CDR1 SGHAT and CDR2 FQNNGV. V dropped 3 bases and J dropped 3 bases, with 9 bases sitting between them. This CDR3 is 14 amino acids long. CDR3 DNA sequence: TGTGCCAGCAGCTTTGAGTCCTACTACAATGAGCAGTTCTTC. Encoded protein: CASSFESYYNEQFF. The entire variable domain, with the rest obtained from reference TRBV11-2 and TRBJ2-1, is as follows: EAGVAQSPRYKIIEKRQSVAFWCNPISGHATLYWYQQILGQGPKLLIQFQNNGVVDDSQLPKDRFSAERLKGVDSTLKIQPAKLEDSAVYLCASSFESYYNEQFFGPGTRLTVL.

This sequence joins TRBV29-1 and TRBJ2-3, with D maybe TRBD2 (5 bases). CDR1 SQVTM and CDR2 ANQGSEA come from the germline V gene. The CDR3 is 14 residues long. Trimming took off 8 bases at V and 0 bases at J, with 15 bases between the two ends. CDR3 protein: CSSLGVASTDTQYF. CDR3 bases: TGCAGCTCCCTCGGGGTAGCTAGCACAGATACGCAGTATTTT.

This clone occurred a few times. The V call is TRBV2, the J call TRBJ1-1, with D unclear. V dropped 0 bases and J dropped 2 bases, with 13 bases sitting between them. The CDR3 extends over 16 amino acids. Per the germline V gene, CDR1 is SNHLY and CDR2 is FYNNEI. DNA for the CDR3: TGTGCCAGCAGTGAAGCCGATAGTGCACACAACACTGAAGCTTTCTTT. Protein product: CASSEADSAHNTEAFF.

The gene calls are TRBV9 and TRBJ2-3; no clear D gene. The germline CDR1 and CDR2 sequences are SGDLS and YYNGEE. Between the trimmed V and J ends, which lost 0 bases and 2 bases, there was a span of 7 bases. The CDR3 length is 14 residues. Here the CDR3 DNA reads TGTGCCAGCAGCGTAGCTCCTAACACAGATACGCAGTATTTT. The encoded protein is CASSVAPNTDTQYF. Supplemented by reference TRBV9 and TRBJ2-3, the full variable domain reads DSGVTQTPKHLITATGQRVTLRCSPRSGDLSVYWYQQSLDQGLQFLIQYYNGEERAKGNILERFSAQQFPDLHSELNLSSLELGDSALYFCASSVAPNTDTQYFGPGTRLTVL.

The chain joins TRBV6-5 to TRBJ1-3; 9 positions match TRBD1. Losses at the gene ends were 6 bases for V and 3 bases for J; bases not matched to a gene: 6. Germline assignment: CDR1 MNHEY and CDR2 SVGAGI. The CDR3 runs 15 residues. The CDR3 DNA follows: TGTGCCAGCAGACCACAGGGGGCGCTTGGAAACACCATATATTTT. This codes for CASRPQGALGNTIYF.

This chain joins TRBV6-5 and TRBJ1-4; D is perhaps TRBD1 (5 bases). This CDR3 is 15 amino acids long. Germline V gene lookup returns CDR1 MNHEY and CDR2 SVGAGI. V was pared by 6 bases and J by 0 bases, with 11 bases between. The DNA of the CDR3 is TGTGCCAGCAGGTGGCAGGGATCAACTAATGAAAAACTGTTTTTT. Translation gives CASRWQGSTNEKLFF.

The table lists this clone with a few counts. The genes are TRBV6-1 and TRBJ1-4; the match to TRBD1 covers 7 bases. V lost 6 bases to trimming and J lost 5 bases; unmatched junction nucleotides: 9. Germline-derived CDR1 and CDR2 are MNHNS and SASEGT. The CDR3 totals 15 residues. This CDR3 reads CASSQNRGGNEKLFF. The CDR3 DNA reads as TGTGCCAGCAGCCAGAACAGGGGAGGAAATGAAAAACTGTTTTTT.

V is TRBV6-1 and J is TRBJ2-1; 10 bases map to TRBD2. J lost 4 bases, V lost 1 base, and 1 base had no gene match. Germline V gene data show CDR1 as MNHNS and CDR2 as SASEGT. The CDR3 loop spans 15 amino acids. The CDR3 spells CASSEVLAGYNEQFF. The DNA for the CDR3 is TGTGCCAGCAGTGAAGTACTAGCGGGGTACAATGAGCAGTTCTTC.

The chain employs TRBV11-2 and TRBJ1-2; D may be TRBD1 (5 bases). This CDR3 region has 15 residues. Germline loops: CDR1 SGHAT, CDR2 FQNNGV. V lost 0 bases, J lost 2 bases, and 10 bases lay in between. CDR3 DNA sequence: TGTGCCAGCAGCTTAGATGGCAGGGAAAACTATGGCTACACCTTC. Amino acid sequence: CASSLDGRENYGYTF.

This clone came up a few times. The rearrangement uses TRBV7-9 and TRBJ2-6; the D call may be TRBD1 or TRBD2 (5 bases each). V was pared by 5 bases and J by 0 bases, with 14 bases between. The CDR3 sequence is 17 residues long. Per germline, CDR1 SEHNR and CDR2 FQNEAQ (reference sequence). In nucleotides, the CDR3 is TGTGCCAGCAGCGGGGCGGGCACTGGCTCTGGGGCCAACGTCCTGACTTTC. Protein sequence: CASSGAGTGSGANVLTF.

The CDR3 region has the DNA TGCGCCAGCAGCTTGCTGGACAGGGCGAACACCGGGGAGCTGTTTTTT. Translated, it gives CASSLLDRANTGELFF. The V and J genes are TRBV5-1 and TRBJ2-2, with TRBD1 matching over 8 bases. The CDR3 runs to 16 residues. Trimming at V came to 1 base and at J to 0 bases, leaving 2 bases not matched to a gene. CDR1 is SGHRS and CDR2 is YFSETQ in the germline V gene.

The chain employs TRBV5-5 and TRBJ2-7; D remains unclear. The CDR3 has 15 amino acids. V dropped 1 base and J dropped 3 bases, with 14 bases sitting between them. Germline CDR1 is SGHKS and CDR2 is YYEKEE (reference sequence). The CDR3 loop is CASSLSRTDLYEQYF. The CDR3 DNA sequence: TGTGCCAGCAGCTTGAGTCGGACGGATCTCTACGAGCAGTACTTC.

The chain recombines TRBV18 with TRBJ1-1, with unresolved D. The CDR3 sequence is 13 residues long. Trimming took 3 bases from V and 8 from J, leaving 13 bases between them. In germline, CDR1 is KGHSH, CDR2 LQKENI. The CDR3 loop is CASSPAVIGEAFF. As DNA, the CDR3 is TGTGCCAGCTCACCGGCGGTGATTGGGGAAGCTTTCTTT. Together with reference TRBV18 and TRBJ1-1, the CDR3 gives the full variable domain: NAGVMQNPRHLVRRRGQEARLRCSPMKGHSHVYWYRQLPEEGLKFMVYLQKENIIDESGMPKERFSAEFPKEGPSILRIQQVVRGDSAAYFCASSPAVIGEAFFGQGTRLTVV.

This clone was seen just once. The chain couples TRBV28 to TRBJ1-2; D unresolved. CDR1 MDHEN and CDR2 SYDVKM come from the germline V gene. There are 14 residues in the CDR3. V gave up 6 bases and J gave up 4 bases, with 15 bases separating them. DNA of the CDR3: TGTGCCAGCAGCCAAGAGCGCAGCTTCTATGGCTACACCTTC. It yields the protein CASSQERSFYGYTF.